Following are 20 T cell receptor beta chains from one sample sequenced in a study of tumor-infiltrating lymphocytes in primary liver carcinoma. TCR beta cDNA was reverse-transcribed from 450 to 500 ng of total RNA. The reaction used a constant-region primer and ProtoScript II reverse transcriptase. For TCR beta, libraries were produced by three nested multiplex PCR rounds using slightly modified ARM-PCR. Forward primers for TRBV1-TRBV30 and a C-beta reverse primer served the first two PCR rounds, at about 11 cycles each. One entry per CDR3 protein results from TCRdb running MiXCR on the multiplex PCR reads. The sample yields about 310,000 distinct CDR3 sequences, about three fifths seen once. The study extracted blood RNA from unsorted whole blood and also extracted germline DNA. Sequencing was done on a sample of peripheral blood. The receptors derive from a woman aged 30 to 39 with primary liver carcinoma and hepatitis B virus infection.

The J gene is TRBJ2-7, the V gene TRBV12-3 or TRBV12-4; tentative D call: TRBD1 (6 bases). The CDR3 loop spans 13 amino acids. V shed 6 bases and J shed 3 bases, with 12 bases lying between them. This CDR3 reads CASSPGHLYEQYF. CDR3 coding DNA: TGTGCCAGCAGCCCGGGACACCTCTACGAGCAGTACTTC.

This clonotype was seen a few times. The CDR3 sequence is CRVGGTDGYTF. The CDR3 bases are TGCAGGGTCGGGGGGACTGATGGCTACACCTTC. V and J are TRBV29-1 and TRBJ1-2, with D tentatively TRBD1 (5 bases). Germline-derived CDR1 and CDR2 are SQVTM and ANQGSEA. CDR3 length equals 11 residues.

Turning to this clonotype: One end of the junction is discordant with germline, which a read error may explain. The CDR3 DNA is TGTGTCAGCAGTCCAAGGGGAGCGGGAGCCCACGAGCAGTACTTC. Encoded protein: CVSSPRGAGAHEQYF. The rearrangement links TRBV6-5 to TRBJ2-7, with 8 positions matching TRBD2. This CDR3 is 15 amino acids long. The germline V gene encodes CDR1 MNHEY and CDR2 SVGAGI.

Details on this clonotype: The junction does not match germline at one end; this may be a read error. The V call is TRBV5-1, the J call TRBJ1-4; perhaps TRBD1 as D (5 bases). The germline gives CDR1 SGHRS, CDR2 YFSETQ. This CDR3 region has 13 residues. CDR3 amino acids: CASSYSGEGGLSF. In DNA form, the CDR3 reads TGCGCCAGCAGCTACTCGGGGGAAGGAGGACTGTCTTTT.

In its sample, this clonotype was seen many times. The chain joins TRBV5-4 to TRBJ2-5, with TRBD2 as a possible D gene (5 bases). CDR1 and CDR2 from the germline V gene are SGHNT and YYREEE (reference sequence). CDR3 length: 14 residues. V was trimmed by 6 bases and J by 3 bases, leaving 15 bases between them. The CDR3 spells CASNLPRGKETQYF. Here the CDR3 DNA reads TGTGCCAGCAACTTACCCCGGGGAAAAGAGACCCAGTACTTC.

In its sample, this clonotype was seen many times. The chain recombines TRBV29-1 with TRBJ2-1; 10 nucleotides match TRBD1. Trimming cost V 4 bases and J 5 bases; bases outside gene matches: 5. This CDR3 is built from 14 residues. CDR1 and CDR2 from the germline V gene are SQVTM and ANQGSEA. The DNA of the CDR3 is TGCAGCGTTGGTCGGACAGGGGGAAACAATGAGCAGTTCTTC. Amino acid sequence: CSVGRTGGNNEQFF.

This clonotype was counted only a few times. The chain recombines TRBV6-2 or TRBV6-3 with TRBJ2-7; D is possibly TRBD2 (6 bases). This CDR3 contains 12 residues. Looked up from germline, CDR1 is MNHEY and CDR2 is SVGEGT. Trimming cost V 4 bases and J 3 bases, with 7 bases left between them. The CDR3 DNA follows: TGTGCCAGCAGTTCGGGGGTCTACGAGCAGTACTTC. Translating gives CASSSGVYEQYF.

The chain carries TRBV7-8 and TRBJ2-1; 12 positions agree with TRBD2. This CDR3 region has 15 residues. Germline trimming cut 8 bases from V and 9 bases from J; bases unmatched to any gene: 11. CDR1 and CDR2 from the germline V gene are SGHVS and FQNEAQ. CDR3 loop: CASGYRLAGVTEQFF. CDR3 nucleotides: TGTGCCAGCGGCTATCGACTAGCGGGAGTAACTGAGCAGTTCTTC.

V and J are TRBV4-1 and TRBJ1-5, with D unclear. Looked up from germline, CDR1 is MGHRA and CDR2 is YSYEKL. The germline V and J ends were trimmed by 0 bases and 1 base, with 13 bases remaining between them. There are 17 residues in the CDR3. DNA for the CDR3: TGCGCCAGCAGCCAAGAGGTAGAGACCTTCAGCAATCAGCCCCAGCATTTT. Protein product: CASSQEVETFSNQPQHF.

A note on this clonotype: One junction end does not reproduce the germline sequence, and a read error may be involved. This chain links TRBV6-6 with TRBJ2-7; no reliable D call. From germline, CDR1 is MNHNY and CDR2 SVGAGI (reference sequence). CDR3 length: 15 amino acids. The CDR3 DNA sequence: TGTGCCAGCAGCCTGGATTCGACGGGCGGTTACGAGCAGTATTTC. This sequence encodes CASSLDSTGGYEQYF.

The chain recombines TRBV6-5 with TRBJ1-2; D perhaps matches TRBD1 (6 bases). V was shortened by 4 bases and J by 4 bases, with 13 bases between the two germline ends. The CDR3 totals 14 residues. CDR1 MNHEY and CDR2 SVGAGI come from the germline V gene. Here the CDR3 reads CASSLQGGGYGYTF. CDR3 coding DNA: TGTGCCAGCAGTTTACAGGGTGGGGGCTATGGCTACACCTTC.

Regarding this clonotype: A junction boundary mismatches the germline segment, possibly from a read error. The V gene is TRBV6-2 or TRBV6-3, the J gene TRBJ2-1; D gene uncertain. Germline-derived CDR1 and CDR2 are MNHEY and SVGEGT. This CDR3 has 11 residues. The CDR3 reads CASSYRNEHFF. In DNA form, the CDR3 reads TGTGCCAGCAGTTACCGGAATGAGCACTTCTTC.

The chain carries TRBV5-8 and TRBJ2-1, with a tentative D call TRBD2 (5 bases). CDR1 and CDR2 (germline): SGHTS, YDEGEE. V was clipped by 7 bases and J by 7 bases, with 18 bases between them. This CDR3 comprises 14 residues. The CDR3 here is CASPRVAGKNEQFF. The CDR3 DNA follows: TGTGCCAGCCCGCGAGTTGCGGGTAAGAATGAGCAGTTCTTC.

A note on this clonotype: This clone may be a read error of a much larger clone one base away. The chain couples TRBV10-2 to TRBJ2-1, with a tentative D call TRBD2 (6 bases). This CDR3 comprises 15 residues. Germline-derived CDR1 and CDR2 are WSHSY and SAAADI. V dropped 4 bases and J dropped 8 bases, with 18 bases sitting between them. The CDR3 region is CASSAFNGRDDEQFF. The DNA of the CDR3 is TGCGCCAGCAGTGCGTTTAACGGGCGGGACGATGAGCAGTTCTTC.

The V gene is TRBV30, the J gene TRBJ1-3; D call uncertain. Germline V gives CDR1 GTSNPN, CDR2 SVGIG (reference sequence). The CDR3 runs to 13 residues. Trimming stripped 3 bases from V and 2 bases from J, with 8 bases between. Here the CDR3 DNA reads TGTGCCTGGAGCCGGGGAACTGGAAACACCATATATTTT. Translating gives CAWSRGTGNTIYF.

About this clonotype: The junction departs from germline at one end; a sequencing error may be responsible. The rearrangement uses TRBV12-3 or TRBV12-4 and TRBJ2-5; D gene uncertain. The CDR3 runs 10 residues. The CDR3 spells CASGVEIQYF. Written as DNA, the CDR3 is TGTGCCAGCGGAGTGGAGATCCAGTACTTC.

This clonotype was observed once. V and J are TRBV21-1 and TRBJ2-7; the table gives TRBD2 as D, unverified against the DNA. TRBV21-1 is a pseudogene segment. The CDR3 loop spans 16 amino acids. CDR3 sequence: CASSIKLRGLPPEQYF. The CDR3 DNA follows: TGTGCCAGCAGCATAAAGTTGAGGGGACTTCCACCCGAGCAGTACTTC.

Details on this clonotype: This CDR3 fails to terminate in the conserved phenylalanine or tryptophan, so it likely reflects a read error. J is TRBJ2-7 and V is TRBV11-3; no definite D call. Germline assignment: CDR1 SGHNT and CDR2 YENEEA. The CDR3 is made up of 11 amino acids. V lost 6 bases to trimming and J lost 3 bases, with 6 bases between them. DNA of the CDR3: TGTGCCAGCAGTGAGAACTACGAGCAGTACATC. As protein: CASSENYEQYI.

Only a few counts were recorded for this clonotype. The gene calls are TRBV14 and TRBJ2-1, with a weak D call TRBD2 (5 bases). This CDR3 has 13 amino acids. V was clipped by 0 bases and J by 15 bases, with 15 bases between them. Germline assignment: CDR1 SGHDN and CDR2 FVKESK. For the CDR3, the DNA is TGTGCCAGCAGCCAAGACCCTACGGGAAGTAGGTTCTTC. The encoded protein is CASSQDPTGSRFF. Looking up the rest from reference TRBV14 and TRBJ2-1 gives the full variable domain: EAGVTQFPSHSVIEKGQTVTLRCDPISGHDNLYWYRRVMGKEIKFLLHFVKESKQDESGMPNNRFLAERTGGTYSTLKVQPAELEDSGVYFCASSQDPTGSRFFGPGTRLTVL.

This chain joins TRBV5-6 and TRBJ2-7, with D tentatively TRBD2 (6 bases). CDR1 is SGHDT, CDR2 YYEEEE, per germline. The V end lost 0 bases, the J end lost 5 bases, and 24 bases lay between the germline ends. The CDR3 is 18 residues long. The CDR3 nucleotides are TGTGCCAGCAGCTTGGAGGTCGCGGGGACCAGACCTATGAACGAGCAGTACTTC. Residues: CASSLEVAGTRPMNEQYF. The entire variable domain, with the rest obtained from reference TRBV5-6 and TRBJ2-7, is as follows: DAGVTQSPTHLIKTRGQQVTLRCSPKSGHDTVSWYQQALGQGPQFIFQYYEEEERQRGNFPDRFSGHQFPNYSSELNVNALLLGDSALYLCASSLEVAGTRPMNEQYFGPGTRLTVT.